This T cell receptor beta chain was profiled in a study of cytomegalovirus exposure and HLA in healthy donors. About this clone: Its matching antigen is unknown.

This PCR relied on a set of 60 Vbeta primers and 13 Jbeta primers. Measured with immunoSEQ multiplex PCR; TCRdb has only the in-frame clones, and not every one. Seen here are about 150,000 clones, roughly 70% observed once, and the top ten hold over 6.5%. V shed 1 base and J shed 6 bases, with 7 bases lying between them. The length of the CDR3 is 14 residues. Per germline, CDR1 SGHTA and CDR2 FQGTGA. Study-level points and caveats: Researchers reported from a later analysis that most CMV-associated TCR beta chains appeared HLA-restricted. TCR beta V- and J-gene trimming was later associated with a missense DCLRE1C variant.

Donors sampled were nominally healthy, though unrecorded immune exposures were likely. The origin of this receptor is a man aged 30 to 39 in good health and CMV-seronegative. This sequence joins TRBV7-3 and TRBJ1-6, with D perhaps matching TRBD1 (5 bases). What was sequenced was PBMCs. This CDR3 is CASSLKGVNSPLHF. The CDR3 nucleotides read TGTGCCAGCAGCTTAAAAGGGGTTAATTCACCCCTCCACTTT.